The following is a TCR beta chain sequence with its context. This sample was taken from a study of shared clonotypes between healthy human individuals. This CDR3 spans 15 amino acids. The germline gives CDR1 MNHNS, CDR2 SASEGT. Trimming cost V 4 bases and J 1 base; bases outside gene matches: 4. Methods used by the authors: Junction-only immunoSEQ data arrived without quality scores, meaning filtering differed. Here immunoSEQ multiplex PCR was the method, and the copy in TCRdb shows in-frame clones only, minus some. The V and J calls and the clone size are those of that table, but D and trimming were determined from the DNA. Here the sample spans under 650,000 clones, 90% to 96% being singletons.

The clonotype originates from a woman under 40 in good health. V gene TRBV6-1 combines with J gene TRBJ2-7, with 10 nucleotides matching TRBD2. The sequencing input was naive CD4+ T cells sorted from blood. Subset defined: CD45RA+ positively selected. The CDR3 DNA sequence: TGTGCCAGCAGTGTCTCGACTAGCGGGTCCTACGAGCAGTACTTC. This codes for CASSVSTSGSYEQYF.